This section outlines one T cell receptor (beta chain) sequence together with its context. This entry belongs to a study of blood T cell repertoires in COVID-19. Study-wide context: The origin of the acute and convalescent COVID-19 samples was the United States, Italy and Spain. PBMCs, B-cell-depleted T cells, or T cells were the source of the cDNA or gDNA that made up the material.

Germline CDR1 and CDR2: ENHRY and SYGVKD. Trimming removed 3 bases from V and 2 bases from J; junction bases left unmatched: 9. This CDR3 has 17 amino acids. Original processing notes: Amplification from reference gene primers served as the basis for estimated nucleated cell counts. The table came from immunoSEQ multiplex PCR; TCRdb's copy has only in-frame clones and leaves some out. Clonal size and the V and J genes are those of that table, whereas D and trimming came from the DNA. Here the sample spans approximately 200,000 clones, about 88% being singletons. The clonotype comes from a woman in her 30s with active or convalescent COVID-19. This chain connects TRBV10-3 to TRBJ1-5; 8 nucleotides agree with TRBD1. The sequenced sample was peripheral blood. For the CDR3, the DNA is TGTGCCATCAGTGATCCCTTCAGGGGGCTTGGCAATCAGCCCCAGCATTTT. It encodes CAISDPFRGLGNQPQHF.